This T cell receptor beta chain came from a study of T cell changes during pregnancy in multiple sclerosis. The table came from immunoSEQ multiplex PCR; TCRdb's copy has only in-frame clones and leaves some out. This sample yields some 80,000 clones, of which around 92% are seen a single time; roughly 2.5% belongs to the top ten. The V and J ends lost 2 bases and 0 bases, in that order; junction bases with no gene match: 5. Germline values: CDR1 SGHVS, CDR2 FQNEAQ. This CDR3 comprises 17 residues. Sequenced here: peripheral blood, sampled before pregnancy. The sequence came from a female donor with multiple sclerosis, enrolled in a pregnancy study. The chain recombines TRBV7-8 with TRBJ2-1; 9 bases fit TRBD2. DNA of the CDR3: TGTGCCAGCAGCTTACATCTAGCGGGACCCTCCTACAATGAGCAGTTCTTC. As protein: CASSLHLAGPSYNEQFF. Using reference TRBV7-8 and TRBJ2-1 for the parts outside the CDR3, the full variable domain is GAGVSQSPRYKVAKRGQDVALRCDPISGHVSLFWYQQALGQGPEFLTYFQNEAQLDKSGLPSDRFFAERPEGSVSTLKIQRTQQEDSAVYLCASSLHLAGPSYNEQFFGPGTRLTVL.